Presented here are 5 T cell receptor beta chains from one specimen sequenced in a study of shared clonotypes between healthy human individuals. The repertoire was sequenced with immunoSEQ multiplex PCR; TCRdb's copy has only in-frame clones and lacks some. The data hold about 99,000 clones, with less than 50% observed a single time. The material sequenced was PBMCs. These receptors originate from a woman between 35 and 50 years old in good health. Some clones in this sample may be carry-over from other donors' samples.

The chain uses TRBV28 and TRBJ1-1, with D perhaps TRBD1 (5 bases). CDR1 is MDHEN, CDR2 SYDVKM, per germline. V lost 2 bases, J lost 2 bases, and 15 bases lay in between. The CDR3 is 16 amino acids. Written as DNA, the CDR3 is TGTGCCAGCAGTTTACTGGCATATCAGGGCAACACTGAAGCTTTCTTT. Amino acid sequence: CASSLLAYQGNTEAFF.

The chain couples TRBV6-4 to TRBJ2-3; the D is unclear. Trimming took off 3 bases at V and 2 bases at J, with 12 bases between the two ends. The germline V gene encodes CDR1 MRHNA and CDR2 SNTAGT. This CDR3 is 15 amino acids long. The CDR3 DNA reads as TGTGCCAGCAGTGAGGGTCGGGTTGACACAGATACGCAGTATTTT. Amino acid sequence: CASSEGRVDTDTQYF.

This chain uses TRBV5-1 with TRBJ1-4; D might be TRBD1 (6 bases). V lost 4 bases and J 8 bases, leaving 18 bases between the germline ends. The CDR3 runs 15 residues. Germline CDR1 and CDR2: SGHRS and YFSETQ. CDR3 coding DNA: TGCGCCAGCAGCGGAAAACAGGGATCGGGAGAAAAACTGTTTTTT. This codes for CASSGKQGSGEKLFF.

J is TRBJ1-5 and V is TRBV7-9, with D uncertain. Germline assignment: CDR1 SEHNR and CDR2 FQNEAQ (reference sequence). The ends were cut back, 0 bases at V and 6 bases at J, with 6 bases in the middle. The CDR3 consists of 13 residues. The CDR3 sequence: CASSLALGQPQHF. The DNA for the CDR3 is TGTGCCAGCAGCTTAGCGCTAGGTCAGCCCCAGCATTTT.

Remarks on this clone: A much larger clone lies one base from this, so it may be a read error. The chain has TRBV7-9 and TRBJ2-7, with D hard to call. The V end lost 5 bases, the J end lost 3 bases, and 11 bases lay between the germline ends. Germline V gene data show CDR1 as SEHNR and CDR2 as FQNEAQ (reference sequence). The CDR3 is made up of 13 amino acids. CDR3 in DNA: TGTGCCAGCAGCATCGACGGCGTCTACGAGCAGTACTTC. This codes for CASSIDGVYEQYF.